Listed here is a single T cell receptor (beta chain). Its antigen is currently unknown. TCR beta sequencing was performed on blood CD8+ and CD4+ T cells. Through negative isolation, CD4+ and CD8+ T cells were obtained, while TEMRA cells were enriched using FACS. This entry belongs to a study of CD8 T cells in Susac syndrome. The CDR3 contains 14 residues. Germline V gene lookup returns CDR1 MNHEY and CDR2 SVGAGI. Trimming stripped 2 bases from V and 5 bases from J, with 9 bases between. Reverse transcription of about 0.45 to 1 ug RNA was performed with random hexamers. The CDR3 of TCR beta was amplified by immunoSEQ multiplex PCR across 54 Vbeta and 13 Jbeta. In TCRdb, the immunoSEQ multiplex PCR reads were re-called with MiXCR into one record per CDR3 protein. The sample records about 430,000 distinct CDR3 sequences, approximately 85% being singletons. Findings of the study overall: As the study acknowledged, the number of individuals in its TCR sequencing and HLA analysis was relatively small.

The sequence derives from a human donor with multiple sclerosis. The sequencing input was CD8+ T cells from PBMCs. The chain employs TRBV6-5 and TRBJ2-2; D is undetermined. CDR3 sequence reads: CASSYAAVTGELFF. The CDR3 bases are TGTGCCAGCAGTTACGCCGCGGTTACCGGGGAGCTGTTTTTT.